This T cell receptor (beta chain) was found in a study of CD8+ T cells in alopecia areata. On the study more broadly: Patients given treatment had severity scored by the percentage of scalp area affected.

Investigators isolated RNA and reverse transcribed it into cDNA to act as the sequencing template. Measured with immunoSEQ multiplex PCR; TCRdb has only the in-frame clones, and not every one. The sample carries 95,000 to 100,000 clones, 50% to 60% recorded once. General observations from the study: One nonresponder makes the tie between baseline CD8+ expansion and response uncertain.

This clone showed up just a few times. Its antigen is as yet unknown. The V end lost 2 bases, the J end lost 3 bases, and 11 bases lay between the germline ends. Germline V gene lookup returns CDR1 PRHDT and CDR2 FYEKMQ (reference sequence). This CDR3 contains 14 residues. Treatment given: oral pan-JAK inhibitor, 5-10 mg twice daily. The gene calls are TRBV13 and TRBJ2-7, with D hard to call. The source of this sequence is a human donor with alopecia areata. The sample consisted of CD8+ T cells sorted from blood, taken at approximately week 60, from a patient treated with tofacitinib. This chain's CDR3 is CASSLSNKYYEQYF. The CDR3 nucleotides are TGTGCCAGCAGCTTATCTAACAAATACTACGAGCAGTACTTC.